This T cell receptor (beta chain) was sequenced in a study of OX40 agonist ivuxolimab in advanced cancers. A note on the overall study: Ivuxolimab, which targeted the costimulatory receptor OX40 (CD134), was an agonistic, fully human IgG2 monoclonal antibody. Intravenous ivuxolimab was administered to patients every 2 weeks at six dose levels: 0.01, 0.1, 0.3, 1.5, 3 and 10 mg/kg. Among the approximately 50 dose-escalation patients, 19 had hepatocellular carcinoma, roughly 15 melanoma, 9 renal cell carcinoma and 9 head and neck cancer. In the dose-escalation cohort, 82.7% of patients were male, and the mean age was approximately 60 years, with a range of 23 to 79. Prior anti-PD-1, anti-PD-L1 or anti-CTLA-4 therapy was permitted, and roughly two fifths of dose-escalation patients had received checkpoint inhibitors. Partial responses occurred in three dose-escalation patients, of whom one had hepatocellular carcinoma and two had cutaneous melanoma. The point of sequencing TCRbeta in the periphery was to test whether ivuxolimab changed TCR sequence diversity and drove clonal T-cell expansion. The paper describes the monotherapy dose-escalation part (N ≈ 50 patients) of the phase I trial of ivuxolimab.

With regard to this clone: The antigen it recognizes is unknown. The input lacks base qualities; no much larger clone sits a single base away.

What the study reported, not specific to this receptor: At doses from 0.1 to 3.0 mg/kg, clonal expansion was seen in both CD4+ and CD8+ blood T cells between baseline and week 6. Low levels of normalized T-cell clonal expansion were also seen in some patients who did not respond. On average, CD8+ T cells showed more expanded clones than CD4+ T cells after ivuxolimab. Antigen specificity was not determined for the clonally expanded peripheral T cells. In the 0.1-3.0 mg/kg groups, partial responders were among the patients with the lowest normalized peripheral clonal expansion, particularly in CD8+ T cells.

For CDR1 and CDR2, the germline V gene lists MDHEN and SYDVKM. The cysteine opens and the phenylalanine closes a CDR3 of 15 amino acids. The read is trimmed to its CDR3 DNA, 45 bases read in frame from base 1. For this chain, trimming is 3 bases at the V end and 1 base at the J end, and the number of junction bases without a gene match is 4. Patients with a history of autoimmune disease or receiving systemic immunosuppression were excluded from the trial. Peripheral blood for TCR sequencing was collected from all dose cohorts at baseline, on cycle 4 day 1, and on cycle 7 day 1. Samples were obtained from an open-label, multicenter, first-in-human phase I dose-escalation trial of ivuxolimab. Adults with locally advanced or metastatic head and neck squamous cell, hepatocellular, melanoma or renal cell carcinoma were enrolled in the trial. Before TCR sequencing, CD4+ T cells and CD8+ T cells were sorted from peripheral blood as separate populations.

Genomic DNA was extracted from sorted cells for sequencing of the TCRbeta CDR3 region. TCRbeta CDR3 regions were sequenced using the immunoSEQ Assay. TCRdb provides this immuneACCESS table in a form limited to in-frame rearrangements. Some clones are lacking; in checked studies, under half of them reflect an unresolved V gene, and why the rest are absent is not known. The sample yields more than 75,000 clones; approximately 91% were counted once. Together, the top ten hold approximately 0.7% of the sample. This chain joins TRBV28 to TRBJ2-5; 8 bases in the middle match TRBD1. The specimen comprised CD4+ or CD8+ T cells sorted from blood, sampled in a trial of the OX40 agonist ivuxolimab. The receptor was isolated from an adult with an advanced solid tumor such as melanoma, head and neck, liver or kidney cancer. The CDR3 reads CASSFATGGQETQYF. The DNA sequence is TGTGCCAGCAGTTTCGCAACAGGGGGCCAAGAGACCCAGTACTTC.